Listed here are 20 T cell receptor beta chains from one sample, sequenced in a study of beta chain features in type 1 diabetes. Investigators reverse transcribed all isolated RNA, so they sequenced expressed TCRB transcripts. Repertoires were generated with immunoSEQ multiplex PCR, while TCRdb's copy carries only in-frame clones and drops some. The table lists approximately 250,000 clones, about 14% of them singletons. Sequenced: naive CD4+ T cells from blood. These receptors originate from a woman aged 40 to 55 in good health.

This chain links TRBV18 with TRBJ2-7; 7 positions agree with TRBD1. J was trimmed by 1 base and V by 3 bases; bases with no gene match: 6. This CDR3 spans 15 amino acids. CDR1 and CDR2 from the germline V gene are KGHSH and LQKENI. As DNA, the CDR3 is TGTGCCAGCTCACCGGTACAGGGGAGTTCCTACGAGCAGTACTTC. Translated: CASSPVQGSSYEQYF.

This chain uses TRBV5-6 with TRBJ1-2, with TRBD1 matching over 8 bases. This CDR3 is built from 17 residues. The ends lost 4 bases at V and 3 bases at J; junction bases unmatched: 14. Per the germline V gene, CDR1 is SGHDT and CDR2 is YYEEEE. The CDR3 DNA reads TGTGCCAGCAGCACCGCGACAGGGGAGGGTTCGTACTATGGCTACACCTTC. As protein: CASSTATGEGSYYGYTF.

Only a few counts were recorded for this clone. Written as DNA, the CDR3 is TGTGCCAGCAGCGCCTTGATGGGGCTAGGAAGTGCCGGGGAGCTGTTTTTT. This gives the protein CASSALMGLGSAGELFF. The rearrangement uses TRBV9 and TRBJ2-2; possibly TRBD1 for D (5 bases). CDR1 is SGDLS and CDR2 is YYNGEE in the germline V gene. V was cut by 3 bases and J by 6 bases, with 21 bases left in between. The CDR3 sequence is 17 residues long.

The V call is TRBV11-2, the J call TRBJ2-3, with 7 bases fitting TRBD1. V lost 7 bases and J lost 5; bases outside the gene matches: 12. The CDR3 is 15 residues long. CDR1 SGHAT and CDR2 FQNNGV come from the germline V gene. This chain's CDR3 is CASTATHRGGDTQYF. The CDR3 DNA sequence: TGTGCCAGCACCGCAACTCACAGGGGCGGAGATACGCAGTATTTT.

Details on this clone: One end of the junction does not line up with germline, which may come from a read error. The CDR3 DNA reads TGTGCCAGTACTTTGGGACAGGGAACGATTTTT. It translates to CASTLGQGTIF. The chain is built from TRBV19 and TRBJ1-4; TRBD1 aligns across 9 bases. There are 11 residues in the CDR3. Looked up from germline, CDR1 is LNHDA and CDR2 is SQIVND (reference sequence). The full variable domain, completed using reference TRBV19 and TRBJ1-4, is DGGITQSPKYLFRKEGQNVTLSCEQNLNHDAMYWYRQDPGQGLRLIYYSQIVNDFQKGDIAEGYSVSREKKESFPLTVTSAQKNPTAFYLCASTLGQGTIFGSGTQLSVL.

The chain has TRBV18 and TRBJ2-7; a weak D match, TRBD1 (5 bases). Germline values: CDR1 KGHSH, CDR2 LQKENI. With 3 bases removed from V and 6 bases from J, the gap between germline ends came to 9 bases. The CDR3 runs 12 residues. The CDR3 reads CASSPDSLEQYF. CDR3 nucleotide sequence: TGTGCCAGCTCACCCGACAGTCTCGAGCAGTACTTC.

The chain links TRBV5-1 to TRBJ2-5, with 12 bases identical to TRBD2. With V trimmed by 5 bases and J by 1 base, 15 bases remained unmatched. CDR1 and CDR2 from the germline V gene are SGHRS and YFSETQ. CDR3 length: 19 amino acids. This chain's CDR3 is CASRPLAGGFTETQETQYF. As DNA, the CDR3 is TGCGCCAGCAGACCACTAGCGGGGGGATTCACAGAAACCCAAGAGACCCAGTACTTC.

This clone was detected a few times. Here the CDR3 DNA reads TGCGCCAGCAGCCAGACTAGCGGGTCCTACGAGCAGTACTTC. Translated: CASSQTSGSYEQYF. V usage is TRBV5-1 and J usage is TRBJ2-7; the match to TRBD2 covers 10 bases. V lost 4 bases, J lost 1 base, and 2 bases stayed unmatched. Germline loops: CDR1 SGHRS, CDR2 YFSETQ. The CDR3 length is 14 residues. Based on the CDR3 plus reference TRBV5-1 and TRBJ2-7, the full variable domain is KAGVTQTPRYLIKTRGQQVTLSCSPISGHRSVSWYQQTPGQGLQFLFEYFSETQRNKGNFPGRFSGRQFSNSRSEMNVSTLELGDSALYLCASSQTSGSYEQYFGPGTRLTVT.

This clone has just a few counts. The genes are TRBV25-1 and TRBJ2-3; 8 bases line up with TRBD2. Per germline, CDR1 MGHDK and CDR2 SYGVNS. After removal of 8 bases from V and 1 base from J, the junction contained 8 bases not matched to a gene. The CDR3 loop spans 15 amino acids. The CDR3 bases are TGTGCCAGCGGTCCACGGGGGGGTCGCACAGATACGCAGTATTTT. It codes for CASGPRGGRTDTQYF.

A few counts support this clone. The rearrangement links TRBV2 to TRBJ2-3; no clear D. CDR1 is SNHLY, CDR2 FYNNEI, per germline. V was shortened by 4 bases and J by 6 bases, with 11 bases between the two germline ends. The length of the CDR3 is 13 residues. CDR3 protein: CASSANEADTQYF. CDR3 nucleotide sequence: TGTGCCAGCAGTGCTAACGAGGCGGATACGCAGTATTTT.

This clone was seen a few times. The rearrangement joins TRBV29-1 to TRBJ2-7; 7 bases agree with TRBD1. The V segment lost 3 bases and the J segment 7 bases; nucleotides outside the gene matches: 9. This CDR3 spans 13 amino acids. CDR1 SQVTM and CDR2 ANQGSEA come from the germline V gene. The CDR3 region has the DNA TGCAGCGTTGATGGGCCGACAGGGCTGGAGCAGTACTTC. Encoded protein: CSVDGPTGLEQYF.

This clone was detected a few times. The chain has TRBV18 and TRBJ1-1, with D maybe TRBD1 (5 bases). The CDR3 totals 14 residues. The germline CDR1 and CDR2 sequences are KGHSH and LQKENI. The ends were cut back, 3 bases at V and 7 bases at J, with 15 bases in the middle. The CDR3 DNA follows: TGTGCCAGCTCACCGGGTCGTACAGGCGGTGAAGCTTTCTTT. This translates into CASSPGRTGGEAFF. Supplemented by reference TRBV18 and TRBJ1-1, the full variable domain reads NAGVMQNPRHLVRRRGQEARLRCSPMKGHSHVYWYRQLPEEGLKFMVYLQKENIIDESGMPKERFSAEFPKEGPSILRIQQVVRGDSAAYFCASSPGRTGGEAFFGQGTRLTVV.

The rearrangement joins TRBV7-2 to TRBJ2-7, with 11 positions matching TRBD2. After removal of 2 bases from V and 0 bases from J, the junction contained 3 bases not matched to a gene. This CDR3 is built from 16 residues. From germline, CDR1 is SGHTA and CDR2 FQGNSA. CDR3 nucleotide sequence: TGTGCCAGCAGCTTAACTAGCGGGGGTGGCTCCTACGAGCAGTACTTC. Protein sequence: CASSLTSGGGSYEQYF.

The CDR3 here is CASSQRIGGEQFF. The CDR3 DNA reads as TGTGCCAGCAGCCAAAGAATTGGAGGGGAGCAGTTCTTC. This chain uses TRBV7-2 with TRBJ2-1; D is perhaps TRBD2 (6 bases). Germline assignment: CDR1 SGHTA and CDR2 FQGNSA. The CDR3 is made up of 13 amino acids. V was cut by 5 bases and J by 10 bases, with 15 bases left in between.

This clone was detected only a few times. The chain uses TRBV18 and TRBJ2-2; TRBD2 is a possible D gene (5 bases). Germline V gene data show CDR1 as KGHSH and CDR2 as LQKENI. V lost 5 bases and J lost 0, with 16 bases in between. CDR3 length: 17 amino acids. The CDR3 is CASSSEGSQANTGELFF. The CDR3 DNA follows: TGTGCCAGCTCATCCGAGGGCAGCCAAGCGAACACCGGGGAGCTGTTTTTT.

The genes are TRBV9 and TRBJ2-7; 10 nucleotides line up with TRBD2. V trimming: 0 bases; J trimming: 3 bases; junction bases outside the gene matches: 3. The CDR3 runs 15 residues. Germline V gene lookup returns CDR1 SGDLS and CDR2 YYNGEE. The CDR3 DNA is TGTGCCAGCAGCGTAGCGGCTAGCGGGGGCTACGAGCAGTACTTC. Protein: CASSVAASGGYEQYF.

This clone appeared a few times. The V call is TRBV7-6, the J call TRBJ2-7; 10 bases agree with TRBD2. The V gene end was trimmed by 5 bases and the J gene end by 5 bases; junction bases not matched to a gene: 6. CDR1 is SGHVS and CDR2 is FNYEAQ in the germline V gene. CDR3 length equals 14 residues. CDR3 coding DNA: TGTGCCAGCAGCCGGGGACTAGCGATAAACGAGCAGTACTTC. Its translation is CASSRGLAINEQYF.

This clone was detected only a few times. The gene calls are TRBV5-1 and TRBJ2-1; TRBD2 might be the D (6 bases). CDR3 length: 16 residues. Trimming removed 0 bases at V and 5 bases at J, with 15 bases between. The germline CDR1 and CDR2 sequences are SGHRS and YFSETQ. CDR3 region: CASSLGSVWGDNEQFF. Here the CDR3 DNA reads TGCGCCAGCAGCTTGGGAAGTGTGTGGGGGGACAATGAGCAGTTCTTC. Drawing the rest from reference TRBV5-1 and TRBJ2-1, the complete variable domain is KAGVTQTPRYLIKTRGQQVTLSCSPISGHRSVSWYQQTPGQGLQFLFEYFSETQRNKGNFPGRFSGRQFSNSRSEMNVSTLELGDSALYLCASSLGSVWGDNEQFFGPGTRLTVL.

V is TRBV21-1 and J is TRBJ2-7; TRBD1 is the table's D call, not checked against the DNA. TRBV21-1 is deemed a pseudogene. CDR3 size: 20 residues. Here the CDR3 reads CASSKEFGSGQAPLSYEQYF. The CDR3 nucleotides read TGTGCCAGCAGCAAAGAGTTCGGATCGGGACAAGCACCTTTATCCTACGAGCAGTACTTC.

Only a few counts were recorded for this clone. The rearrangement joins TRBV19 to TRBJ2-5; tentatively, D is TRBD2 (5 bases). The CDR3 is 14 amino acids. The V and J ends lost 8 bases and 2 bases respectively, with 15 bases between them. Germline CDR1 and CDR2: LNHDA and SQIVND (reference sequence). The CDR3 is CASREGVRQETQYF. The CDR3, as DNA: TGTGCCAGTCGAGAGGGAGTTAGGCAAGAGACCCAGTACTTC.